Shown below are 14 T cell receptor beta chains from a single sample sequenced in a study of blood T cell repertoires in COVID-19. The repertoire was sequenced with immunoSEQ multiplex PCR; TCRdb's copy has only in-frame clones and lacks some. The sample records around 240,000 clones, roughly nine tenths being singletons. Sequencing was performed on PBMCs or T cells enriched from blood (not recorded which). The source of these receptors is a human donor in a cohort exposed to, infected with or recovered from COVID-19 (not recorded which). The donor label of this sample is uncertain.

As for this clone: The same CDR3 is also encoded by other DNA sequences in this sample. CDR3 amino acids: CASSLRRGNTEAFF. CDR3 nucleotides: TGTGCCAGCAGCTTGCGCAGAGGAAACACTGAAGCTTTCTTT. J is TRBJ1-1 and V is TRBV5-4; no firm D call. V was pared by 1 base and J by 2 bases, with 9 bases between. Germline V gene data show CDR1 as SGHNT and CDR2 as YYREEE (reference sequence). This CDR3 contains 14 residues.

The rearrangement uses TRBV27 and TRBJ2-1, with 15 bases identical to TRBD2. This CDR3 has 17 residues. Germline values: CDR1 MNHEY, CDR2 SMNVEV (reference sequence). Losses at the gene ends were 6 bases for V and 4 bases for J; bases not matched to a gene: 7. The DNA for the CDR3 is TGTGCCAGCAGCCGGACTAGCGGGGGGGCCTTGTACAATGAGCAGTTCTTC. Protein: CASSRTSGGALYNEQFF.

The V call is TRBV2, the J call TRBJ2-2, with a tentative D call TRBD1 (5 bases). The CDR3 contains 13 residues. The germline V gene encodes CDR1 SNHLY and CDR2 FYNNEI. V lost 11 bases, J lost 0 bases, and 10 bases lay in between. CDR3 amino acids: CAARAANTGELFF. DNA of the CDR3: TGTGCCGCCAGGGCAGCGAACACCGGGGAGCTGTTTTTT.

The sample holds one count of this clone. The chain combines TRBV7-9 with TRBJ1-3, with unresolved D. The V and J ends lost 2 bases and 2 bases respectively, with 10 bases between them. The length of the CDR3 is 15 residues. Germline CDR1 SEHNR, CDR2 FQNEAQ (reference sequence). The chain's CDR3 is CASSLNQAPGNTIYF. CDR3 nucleotide sequence: TGTGCCAGCAGCTTAAATCAGGCGCCTGGAAACACCATATATTTT.

The chain joins TRBV18 to TRBJ1-5, with D perhaps TRBD1 (6 bases). The CDR3 runs 16 residues. Germline V gives CDR1 KGHSH, CDR2 LQKENI. Trimming left V 2 bases short and J 3 bases short, with 14 bases between. CDR3 region: CASSPGTSTYNQPQHF. CDR3 DNA sequence: TGTGCCAGCTCACCAGGGACATCAACTTACAATCAGCCCCAGCATTTT.

The chain carries TRBV4-2 and TRBJ1-3; 8 bases align to TRBD1. V trimming: 4 bases; J trimming: 4 bases; junction bases outside the gene matches: 6. Germline-derived CDR1 and CDR2 are LGHNA and YNFKEQ. This CDR3 comprises 15 residues. CDR3 sequence: CASSLLQGAGNTIYF. The CDR3 bases are TGTGCCAGCAGCCTCCTTCAGGGGGCCGGAAACACCATATATTTT.

The chain combines TRBV18 with TRBJ1-2; 7 positions match TRBD1. CDR1 is KGHSH, CDR2 LQKENI, per germline. The CDR3 has 15 residues. J was trimmed by 1 base and V by 4 bases; bases with no gene match: 6. CDR3 protein: CASSRGDRINYGYTF. The CDR3 bases are TGTGCCAGCTCACGAGGGGACAGAATTAACTATGGCTACACCTTC.

The rearrangement links TRBV18 to TRBJ1-2; 8 bases line up with TRBD1. Germline V lookup: CDR1 KGHSH, CDR2 LQKENI. This CDR3 has 18 residues. With 1 base clipped from V and 1 base from J, the junction kept 11 bases outside the gene matches. The CDR3 protein is CASSPLRQGPAVNYGYTF. CDR3 bases: TGTGCCAGCTCACCACTTCGACAGGGGCCAGCTGTTAACTATGGCTACACCTTC.

The rearrangement uses TRBV5-6 and TRBJ2-7; 7 bases fit TRBD1. V shed 0 bases and J 2 bases; nucleotides not matched to a gene: 2. This CDR3 comprises 14 residues. CDR1 is SGHDT and CDR2 is YYEEEE in the germline V gene. CDR3 protein: CASSLGDSPYEQYF. DNA of the CDR3: TGTGCCAGCAGCTTGGGGGACAGCCCCTACGAGCAGTACTTC.

This clone was recorded only once. The chain combines TRBV5-6 with TRBJ2-7, with TRBD1 matching over 7 bases. V trimming: 3 bases; J trimming: 1 base; junction bases outside the gene matches: 7. Germline V gene data show CDR1 as SGHDT and CDR2 as YYEEEE. This CDR3 region has 15 residues. This CDR3 is CASSSPGQSSYEQYF. The CDR3 coding sequence is TGTGCCAGCAGCTCCCCGGGACAGTCTTCCTACGAGCAGTACTTC.

The gene calls are TRBV9 and TRBJ2-2; 13 bases are shared with TRBD2. CDR3 length: 20 residues. Germline V gene sequence: CDR1 SGDLS, CDR2 YYNGEE. Unmatched junction bases numbered 10, after V lost 0 bases and J lost 2 bases. DNA for the CDR3: TGTGCCAGCAGCGTAGCCCTAGGACTAGCGGGGGACCTCAACACCGGGGAGCTGTTTTTT. Its protein product is CASSVALGLAGDLNTGELFF.

In this sample, this clone turned up once. This rearrangement joins TRBV10-3 to TRBJ2-7; no clear D gene. Trimming took 3 bases from V and 5 from J, leaving 8 bases between them. From germline, CDR1 is ENHRY and CDR2 SYGVKD. This CDR3 is 12 amino acids long. This chain's CDR3 is CAISDGFDEQYF. The CDR3 region has the DNA TGTGCCATCAGTGACGGTTTCGACGAGCAGTACTTC.

CDR3 amino acids: CSGRDQTEAFF. CDR3 nucleotide sequence: TGCAGTGGGAGAGATCAGACTGAAGCTTTCTTT. This chain joins TRBV20-1 and TRBJ1-1; D gene ambiguous. Trimming cost V 7 bases and J 5 bases, with 11 bases left between them. The germline V gene encodes CDR1 DFQATT and CDR2 SNEGSKA (reference sequence). The CDR3 sequence is 11 residues long.

The V call is TRBV6-1, the J call TRBJ2-2, with D hard to call. There are 14 residues in the CDR3. The V and J ends lost 0 bases and 1 base respectively, with 3 bases between them. The germline gives CDR1 MNHNS, CDR2 SASEGT. The chain's CDR3 is CASSEAVNTGELFF. The CDR3 nucleotides read TGTGCCAGCAGTGAAGCCGTGAACACCGGGGAGCTGTTTTTT.